The T cell receptor (beta chain) described here comes from a study of radiation and T cells in renal cell carcinoma. Time point denoted: blood 2 weeks post-SBRT. Treatment specified: 15 Gy SBRT to primary tumor, nephrectomy 4 weeks later. V was cut by 0 bases and J by 1 base, with 10 bases left in between. This CDR3 has 16 amino acids. Germline CDR1 and CDR2: SGHRS and YFSETQ. Using immunoSEQ multiplex PCR, the repertoire was profiled, and TCRdb retains in-frame clones only, with some absent. The sample holds some 120,000 clones, 88% seen once. The chain carries TRBV5-1 and TRBJ2-2; D is perhaps TRBD2 (5 bases). The source of this sequence is an older woman with renal cell carcinoma. The sequences come from blood, collected from a patient whose treatment included radiotherapy and nephrectomy. CDR3 DNA: TGCGCCAGCAGCTTGGTAACGGGAAAGAACACCGGGGAGCTGTTTTTT. This gives the protein CASSLVTGKNTGELFF.